The clone carrying this TCR beta chain was observed many times. The antigen remains unidentified. The CDR3 is cut off 3 residues early in the read; its end comes from the germline J gene. The data stem from a study of T cell clonality in common variable immunodeficiency. Regarding the study as a whole: Shared TCRbeta clones were fewer between CVID subjects than controls. Fewer deletions and N-nucleotide insertions were reportedly seen in common variable immunodeficiency TCR beta sequences. CVID subjects showed higher TCRbeta clonality than healthy controls.

Germline V gives CDR1 SNHLY, CDR2 FYNNEI. Trimming removed 4 bases from V and 3 bases from J; junction bases left unmatched: 4. The CDR3 runs to 15 residues. Profiling relied on immunoSEQ multiplex PCR, and the TCRdb table lists in-frame clones only, not all of them. The data show some 60,000 clones, with none appearing a single time. Patients and controls were mostly of Caucasian heritage. The TCR originated in a person aged 18 to 75 in good health. This rearrangement joins TRBV2 to TRBJ2-7; 12 bases align to TRBD1. The specimen was peripheral blood mononuclear cells. Here the CDR3 reads CASSGGTGGLYEQYF. The CDR3 DNA, read in part, is TGTGCCAGCAGTGGGGGGACAGGGGGCCTCTACGAG.